This T cell receptor beta chain is drawn from a study of T-cell memory formation after mild COVID-19 (dated by TCRdb to the early 2020s). As for the study more broadly: TCR sequence clusters from the two donors were found to be largely donor specific. In a couple of donors, T-cell clones that expanded and contracted after mild COVID-19 were tracked by sequencing TCRalpha and TCRbeta repertoires over time. Two young, previously healthy adult volunteers made up the cohort, one male and one female. The paper's findings and limits, for the study overall: SARS-CoV-2 specificity was not confirmed for the second-wave clones peaking on day 37. Contracting CD4+ clones appeared mostly in the CM and EM memory subsets, whereas CD8+ clones were enriched in EMRA. Balanced CD4/CD8 phenotypes were observed for clones contracting from day 15 to 85, whereas a bias towards CD4+ was observed for a second wave of clones expanding from day 15 to 37. Only a couple of mild cases were covered by the study, and larger cohorts that include severe cases with pre-infection samples were considered necessary. Some responding clones were detected in pre-infection memory, which suggested that pre-existing cross-reactive memory T cells had joined the SARS-CoV-2 response.

For sequencing, an Illumina NovaSeq 6000 was employed. cDNA libraries for TCRalpha and TCRbeta were prepared by 5'RACE using constant-segment primers, with sample barcodes and unique molecular identifiers added. Trizol reagent was used to extract RNA from every sample. Amplification of the libraries took two PCR steps, and the second step added a second sample barcode plus Illumina TruSeq adapters. Sequencing of libraries was performed on an Illumina NovaSeq with 2 x 150 bp paired-end reads. The study's processing was this. The reads were demultiplexed and collapsed into UMI-guided consensus sequences using migec v1.2.7. Using mixcr v2.1.11, UMI consensuses were aligned to TRA and TRB V and J templates and then assembled into clonotypes. Clonotypes were classified as expanded or contracted when called significant by both edgeR and NoisET, with noise models trained on biological replicates. For edgeR calls, the cutoffs were a false discovery rate-adjusted p below 0.01 and a log2 fold-change threshold of 1. PCA with hierarchical clustering of max-normalized trajectories of the 1000 most abundant clonotypes was used as exploratory dynamics analysis. The CD4 or CD8 phenotype of responding clones was assigned using the separately sequenced CD4+ and CD8+ repertoires. TCRdb redid the processing of the public reads, applying fastp at Q25 and MiXCR, and retained in-frame beta chains. Each entry merges the rows of one CDR3 protein and shows their most common DNA and genes. TCRdb assigned the V and J calls; the authors' analysis was not used. This sample has tens of thousands of distinct CDR3 sequences in its table, and approximately 7% of those were observed once. The ten largest clones represent roughly 0.79% of the sample.

Ficoll-Paque density gradient centrifugation was used to isolate PBMCs. This clonotype was observed many times. Its antigen is currently not known. No clone much larger than this one lies a single base away; base qualities are absent. The cysteine opens and the phenylalanine closes a CDR3 of 13 amino acids. Just CDR3 DNA is preserved here, 39 bases in frame from base 1. At the junction V is shortened by 1 base and J by 6 bases, with 6 bases in between. The germline V gene gives CDR1 as SGHTA and CDR2 as FQGNSA. The sequenced sample was PBMCs or a T cell subset sorted from them (not recorded which). The sequence was obtained from an adult who had mild COVID-19 (a few samples of this study predate the infection). The sample titles of this study are shuffled in the database, so cell type and time point are left out. The sequence links TRBV7-2 to TRBJ2-2; the D gene identity is not certain. The CDR3: CASSLVASGELFF. The nucleotide sequence is given as TGTGCCAGCAGCTTAGTTGCCTCCGGGGAGCTGTTTTTT. The full variable domain, with segments outside the CDR3 supplied by the reference TRBV7-2 and TRBJ2-2 proteins, appears as GAGVSQSPSNKVTEKGKDVELRCDPISGHTALYWYRQSLGQGLEFLIYFQGNSAPDKSGLPSDRFSAERTGGSVSTLTIQRTQQEDSAVYLCASSLVASGELFFGEGSRLTVL.